Shown below are 20 T cell receptor beta chains from a single sample sequenced in a study of T cell responses to AZD1222 COVID-19 vaccine. The assay was immunoSEQ multiplex PCR, and TCRdb's table has in-frame clones only and misses some. This table holds about 170,000 clones, 87% found once. Sequences were derived from peripheral blood, sampled 28 days after the second AZD1222 dose. These TCRs come from an adult who received the AZD1222 COVID-19 vaccine.

Details on this clone: The sample contains more than one DNA sequence encoding this CDR3. DNA for the CDR3: TGCGCCAGCAGCTTAGAGGGACAGTCAGATGAAGCTTTCTTT. This sequence encodes CASSLEGQSDEAFF. The J gene is TRBJ1-1, the V gene TRBV5-1, with 7 bases fitting TRBD1. Looked up from germline, CDR1 is SGHRS and CDR2 is YFSETQ. V lost 2 bases and J lost 7; bases outside the gene matches: 8. The CDR3 runs 14 residues.

The rearrangement uses TRBV5-1 and TRBJ2-5; D unclear. This CDR3 spans 15 amino acids. The V gene's germline CDR1 is SGHRS and CDR2 YFSETQ. Deletions cut 0 bases from V and 5 bases from J, with 14 bases between. This chain's CDR3 is CASSLAASARETQYF. For the CDR3, the DNA is TGCGCCAGCAGCTTGGCGGCAAGCGCGAGGGAGACCCAGTACTTC.

This clone was observed many times. The genes are TRBV12-3 or TRBV12-4 and TRBJ1-5; D is undetermined. Trimming pared 0 bases from V and 7 bases from J, leaving 7 bases between. This CDR3 has 13 amino acids. The CDR3 region has the DNA TGTGCCAGCAGTTTAGCCCTGGGGCAGCCCCAGCATTTT. As protein: CASSLALGQPQHF.

In this sample, this clone turned up once. The chain uses TRBV4-1 and TRBJ1-1; 8 bases are shared with TRBD1. Germline V gene sequence: CDR1 MGHRA, CDR2 YSYEKL. Trimming took 2 bases from V and 2 from J; bases not matched to a gene: 10. This CDR3 is built from 17 residues. The CDR3 DNA is TGCGCCAGCAGCCAATCATTCGGACAGGGTTTAAACACTGAAGCTTTCTTT. Its protein is CASSQSFGQGLNTEAFF.

The chain combines TRBV25-1 with TRBJ2-1; D gene ambiguous. There are 12 residues in the CDR3. V lost 4 bases to trimming and J lost 9 bases, with 10 bases between them. The germline V gene has CDR1 MGHDK and CDR2 SYGVNS. The CDR3 DNA reads as TGTGCCAGCAGTGTAGTCCGCGGTGAGCAGTTCTTC. This codes for CASSVVRGEQFF.

This sequence joins TRBV19 and TRBJ1-6; D is unresolved. From germline, CDR1 is LNHDA and CDR2 SQIVND (reference sequence). V was trimmed by 2 bases and J by 6 bases, leaving 8 bases between them. The CDR3 has 14 amino acids. For the CDR3, the DNA is TGTGCCAGTAGTATACCCGGGCTTAATTCACCCCTCCACTTT. It encodes CASSIPGLNSPLHF.

The chain carries TRBV3-1 (or the pseudogene TRBV3-2) and TRBJ2-2; D perhaps matches TRBD1 (6 bases). CDR3 length equals 14 residues. Trimming removed 5 bases at V and 6 bases at J, with 13 bases between. Germline V CDR1 and CDR2: LGHDT, YNNKEL (reference sequence). The CDR3 spells CASSETGPAGELFF. The CDR3 DNA follows: TGTGCCAGCAGCGAGACAGGCCCGGCCGGGGAGCTGTTTTTT.

The gene calls are TRBV27 and TRBJ1-2; no clear D gene. This CDR3 contains 18 residues. Germline CDR1 MNHEY, CDR2 SMNVEV (reference sequence). Trimming cost V 3 bases and J 4 bases, with 24 bases left between them. The chain's CDR3 is CASSFLESIDISPYGYTF. CDR3 coding DNA: TGTGCCAGCAGTTTTTTAGAAAGTATTGACATATCCCCCTATGGCTACACCTTC.

The V and J genes are TRBV6-1 and TRBJ1-2; TRBD1 might be the D (5 bases). Trimming took off 2 bases at V and 5 bases at J, with 9 bases between the two ends. Per germline, CDR1 MNHNS and CDR2 SASEGT. CDR3 length: 13 amino acids. In nucleotides, the CDR3 is TGTGCCAGCAGTGAAAAGGGGTTATATGGCTACACCTTC. Its protein product is CASSEKGLYGYTF.

This clone was observed once. The gene calls are TRBV6-2 or TRBV6-3 and TRBJ2-3; D remains unclear. CDR1 and CDR2 (germline): MNHEY, SVGEGT. V was trimmed by 0 bases and J by 1 base, leaving 11 bases between them. The length of the CDR3 is 16 residues. The CDR3 loop is CASSYSGLHGTDTQYF. The CDR3 DNA follows: TGTGCCAGCAGTTACTCAGGCCTCCACGGCACAGATACGCAGTATTTT.

The rearrangement links TRBV3-1 (or the pseudogene TRBV3-2) to TRBJ2-5; the D is unclear. Looked up from germline, CDR1 is LGHDT and CDR2 is YNNKEL (reference sequence). This CDR3 contains 13 residues. V was shortened by 3 bases and J by 9 bases, with 14 bases between the two germline ends. CDR3: CASSQSVLQAQYF. The CDR3 region has the DNA TGTGCCAGCAGCCAGTCGGTCCTCCAGGCCCAGTACTTC.

This clone came up a few times. The gene calls are TRBV7-2 and TRBJ2-1; 10 nucleotides line up with TRBD2. Germline CDR1 SGHTA, CDR2 FQGNSA. Trimming removed 5 bases from V and 5 bases from J; junction bases left unmatched: 6. This CDR3 spans 15 amino acids. The CDR3 DNA is TGTGCCAGCAGCCCCAGCGGGGGGGGAGACAATGAGCAGTTCTTC. It yields the protein CASSPSGGGDNEQFF.

The DNA for the CDR3 is TGTGCCAGCAGATCCCAACAAGGGGTGGGCACTGAAGCTTTCTTT. Protein sequence: CASRSQQGVGTEAFF. The chain uses TRBV7-2 and TRBJ1-1, with D possibly TRBD1 on 5 matching bases. The CDR3 covers 15 residues. Per germline, CDR1 SGHTA and CDR2 FQGNSA. Trimming cost V 6 bases and J 4 bases, with 18 bases left between them.

This clone was picked up one time. This rearrangement joins TRBV25-1 to TRBJ1-1; 7 bases map to TRBD1. The CDR3 runs to 14 residues. In germline, CDR1 is MGHDK, CDR2 SYGVNS. The junction had 8 bases not matched to a gene; V was cut back by 3 bases and J by 7 bases. The CDR3 loop reads CASSDPLHRGEAFF. The CDR3 DNA reads TGTGCCAGCAGTGACCCTCTCCACAGGGGTGAAGCTTTCTTT.

This clone came up once. The J gene is TRBJ2-5, the V gene TRBV24-1; 11 nucleotides line up with TRBD1. CDR1 KGHDR and CDR2 SFDVKD come from the germline V gene. The CDR3 has 15 amino acids. J was trimmed by 4 bases and V by 2 bases; bases with no gene match: 2. The CDR3 DNA is TGTGCCACCAGTGATTGGACAGGGGGCGCAGAGACCCAGTACTTC. It specifies CATSDWTGGAETQYF.

V gene TRBV5-1 combines with J gene TRBJ1-2; TRBD1 matches at 9 bases. V lost 4 bases and J lost 7; bases outside the gene matches: 5. This CDR3 has 13 residues. Per the germline V gene, CDR1 is SGHRS and CDR2 is YFSETQ. The CDR3 sequence is CASSGQGQGGYTF. The CDR3 bases are TGCGCCAGCAGCGGACAGGGGCAGGGTGGCTACACCTTC.

The chain links TRBV6-6 to TRBJ2-6; D is ambiguous. The V gene lost 6 bases and the J gene lost 4 bases, with 10 bases spanning the gap. Germline V lookup: CDR1 MNHNY, CDR2 SVGAGI (reference sequence). The CDR3 consists of 14 residues. Here the CDR3 reads CASSPPRGANVLTF. The CDR3 nucleotides read TGTGCCAGCAGCCCACCGAGAGGGGCCAACGTCCTGACTTTC.

The J gene is TRBJ2-3, the V gene TRBV5-1; no definite D call. This CDR3 is 12 amino acids long. The V end lost 0 bases, the J end lost 4 bases, and 3 bases lay between the germline ends. Looked up from germline, CDR1 is SGHRS and CDR2 is YFSETQ. DNA for the CDR3: TGCGCCAGCAGCTTGGGGTCAGATACGCAGTATTTT. Translating it yields CASSLGSDTQYF. Variable domain in full (rest from reference TRBV5-1 and TRBJ2-3): KAGVTQTPRYLIKTRGQQVTLSCSPISGHRSVSWYQQTPGQGLQFLFEYFSETQRNKGNFPGRFSGRQFSNSRSEMNVSTLELGDSALYLCASSLGSDTQYFGPGTRLTVL.

The chain recombines TRBV3-1 (or the pseudogene TRBV3-2) with TRBJ2-7; D is uncertain. V lost 1 base and J lost 2, with 12 bases in between. CDR3 length equals 15 residues. Per the germline V gene, CDR1 is LGHDT and CDR2 is YNNKEL (reference sequence). CDR3: CASSQVPGLTYEQYF. CDR3 nucleotide sequence: TGTGCCAGCAGCCAAGTTCCGGGTTTGACCTACGAGCAGTACTTC.

Only one count was recorded for this clone. The genes are TRBV19 and TRBJ2-3, with 14 bases lining up with TRBD2. V dropped 8 bases and J dropped 2; count of bases not matched to a gene: 3. The length of the CDR3 is 15 residues. CDR1 and CDR2 from the germline V gene are LNHDA and SQIVND (reference sequence). The CDR3 loop reads CASQGLAGATDTQYF. CDR3 DNA sequence: TGTGCCAGTCAGGGACTAGCGGGGGCCACAGATACGCAGTATTTT.